The rows below give T cell receptor beta chains drawn from one sample of a study of Ad26.COV2.S vaccination and SARS-CoV-2 variants. Profiled with immunoSEQ multiplex PCR; TCRdb holds only in-frame clones, not every one. Counted here are roughly 380,000 clones, approximately 84% occurring once; the ten biggest clones make up about 3.3%. The specimen was peripheral blood, collected in a trial of Ad26.COV2.S vaccine versus placebo. Every receptor here comes from a person between 18 and 60 years old who received the Ad26.COV2.S COVID-19 vaccine or a placebo. Both conserved end residues are part of each CDR3. The order of the fields is clone size, V gene, J gene, D gene, CDR3 protein, CDR3 DNA. A D gene is named only where the DNA matches it firmly. Part of the rows lack a size; the others show once, few, many or a class for expanded clones.

>.|TRBV19|TRBJ1-2|.
CASSISVFLGYTF
TGTGCCAGTAGTATATCGGTTTTTCTTGGCTACACCTTC
>.|TRBV18|TRBJ2-5|.
CASSPGWGSQETQYF
TGTGCCAGCTCACCTGGATGGGGGAGCCAAGAGACCCAGTACTTC
>.|TRBV10-3|TRBJ2-7|.
CAISETQGTKAYEQYF
TGTGCCATCAGTGAGACACAGGGGACTAAAGCCTACGAGCAGTACTTC
>.|TRBV7-2|TRBJ2-7|.
CASSLQRGAHEQYF
TGTGCCAGCAGCTTACAACGGGGGGCCCACGAGCAGTACTTC
>.|TRBV27|TRBJ1-2|TRBD1
CASSVGQGAYGYTF
TGTGCCAGCAGTGTAGGACAGGGAGCGTATGGCTACACCTTC
>.|TRBV5-1|TRBJ1-1|.
CASKIGGENTEAFF
TGCGCCAGCAAAATTGGGGGGGAGAACACTGAAGCTTTCTTT
>.|TRBV4-3|TRBJ2-3|.
CASSQDNPPAGTQYF
TGCGCCAGCAGCCAAGATAACCCACCCGCTGGGACGCAGTATTTT
>.|TRBV28|TRBJ2-7|TRBD1
CASSPTGHSYEQYF
TGTGCCAGCAGCCCGACAGGGCACTCCTACGAGCAGTACTTC
>.|TRBV10-3|TRBJ2-1|TRBD1
CAISTGTGGDFRWDEQFF
TGTGCCATCAGCACCGGGACAGGGGGCGATTTCCGTTGGGATGAGCAGTTCTTC
>.|TRBV14|TRBJ2-6|.
CASSQDWGLSGANVLTF
TGTGCCAGCAGCCAAGATTGGGGGCTTTCTGGGGCCAACGTCCTGACTTTC
>.|TRBV18|TRBJ1-2|.
CATLGGALNYGYTF
TGTGCCACCTTAGGGGGGGCCCTCAACTATGGCTACACCTTC
>.|TRBV6-5|TRBJ2-7|TRBD2
CASSYSTGTRTYEQYF
TGTGCCAGCAGTTACTCGACCGGGACTAGGACCTACGAGCAGTACTTC
>.|TRBV3-1/TRBV3-2|TRBJ2-2|.
CASSQSRDGWTGELFF
TGTGCCAGCAGCCAAAGCAGGGATGGGTGGACCGGGGAGCTGTTTTTT
>.|TRBV2|TRBJ1-2|.
CASSEVGGNYGYTF
TGTGCCAGCAGTGAAGTGGGGGGAAACTATGGCTACACCTTC
>few|TRBV10-1|TRBJ1-1|.
CASSPSLGETTEAFF
TGCGCCAGCAGTCCATCGCTAGGGGAGACCACTGAAGCTTTCTTT
>many|TRBV6-5|TRBJ2-7|TRBD2
CASSYRKRGGLYEQYF
TGTGCCAGCAGTTACCGAAAGCGGGGGGGCCTATACGAGCAGTACTTC
>.|TRBV12-3/TRBV12-4|TRBJ2-3|.
CASSWGTDTQYF
TGTGCCAGCAGCTGGGGCACAGATACGCAGTATTTT
>.|TRBV7-8|TRBJ2-2|.
CASTNYGGPPGGELFF
TGTGCCAGCACCAACTATGGGGGACCCCCGGGCGGGGAGCTGTTTTTT
>few|TRBV4-1|TRBJ2-7|.
CASSQAGTPNEQYF
TGCGCCAGCAGCCAAGCAGGGACCCCAAACGAGCAGTACTTC
>once|TRBV2|TRBJ1-5|.
CASSAGNQPQHF
TGTGCCAGCAGTGCAGGGAATCAGCCCCAGCATTTT
>.|TRBV7-2|TRBJ2-7|TRBD2
CASSFGLAVSYEQYF
TGTGCCAGCAGCTTTGGACTAGCGGTCTCCTACGAGCAGTACTTC
>few|TRBV30|TRBJ2-1|TRBD2
CAWSVIAGGYNEQFF
TGTGCCTGGAGTGTAATAGCGGGAGGGTACAATGAGCAGTTCTTC